A single sample is the source of the 24 T cell receptor beta chains below, sequenced in a study of T cells in Graves' hyperthyroidism and ophthalmopathy. TCR beta CDR3 regions were amplified from RNA. During a first-round RT-PCR of the TCR CDR3, the HTBI primer set was used. TCRdb analysed the multiplex PCR reads with MiXCR anew, one entry per CDR3 protein. Seen here are about 300,000 distinct CDR3 sequences, around a sixth observed once, and the top ten hold around a third. Sequenced material: blood. The source of these receptors is a man between 25 and 39 years old with Graves' hyperthyroidism.

This clonotype was counted ten times or more. The V and J genes are TRBV27 and TRBJ2-2; 7 bases fit TRBD1. The CDR3 is 14 amino acids. V lost 4 bases to trimming and J lost 6 bases; unmatched junction nucleotides: 5. The V gene's germline CDR1 is MNHEY and CDR2 SMNVEV (reference sequence). DNA of the CDR3: TGTGCCAGCAGTTGGGGCACAGGGGCCGGGGAGCTGTTTTTT. Translated, it gives CASSWGTGAGELFF.

The chain is built from TRBV11-2 and TRBJ2-7; 8 bases are shared with TRBD1. The CDR3 contains 15 residues. With V trimmed by 5 bases and J by 4 bases, 10 bases remained unmatched. Germline V gene data show CDR1 as SGHAT and CDR2 as FQNNGV. CDR3 coding DNA: TGTGCCAGCAGCATGACCAGGGGGCGCAGATACGAGCAGTACTTC. Translated, it gives CASSMTRGRRYEQYF.

This clonotype was counted many times. The rearrangement links TRBV2 to TRBJ1-1; D may be TRBD1 (6 bases). The germline CDR1 and CDR2 sequences are SNHLY and FYNNEI. This CDR3 comprises 16 residues. Trimming took off 3 bases at V and 2 bases at J, with 16 bases between the two ends. The CDR3, as DNA: TGTGCCAGCAGTGATAATTACAGGGAACTTAACACTGAAGCTTTCTTT. Encoded protein: CASSDNYRELNTEAFF. Full variable domain (remainder filled in from reference TRBV2 and TRBJ1-1): EPEVTQTPSHQVTQMGQEVILRCVPISNHLYFYWYRQILGQKVEFLVSFYNNEISEKSEIFDDQFSVERPDGSNFTLKIRSTKLEDSAMYFCASSDNYRELNTEAFFGQGTRLTVV.

There are many counts of this clonotype. The V and J genes are TRBV11-2 and TRBJ1-1, with TRBD1 matching 8 bases. Germline CDR1 is SGHAT and CDR2 is FQNNGV. Trimming at V came to 5 bases and at J to 4 bases, leaving 3 bases not matched to a gene. The CDR3 is 13 residues long. CDR3 protein: CASSPGQGTEAFF. In nucleotides, the CDR3 is TGTGCCAGCAGCCCCGGACAGGGCACTGAAGCTTTCTTT.

This clonotype has a handful of counts. The gene calls are TRBV29-1 and TRBJ1-2, with D tentatively TRBD1 (5 bases). The CDR3 has 15 residues. From germline, CDR1 is SQVTM and CDR2 ANQGSEA. V was pared by 0 bases and J by 4 bases, with 15 bases between. CDR3 sequence reads: CSVEDEERQRYGYTF. CDR3 nucleotide sequence: TGCAGCGTTGAAGATGAGGAGAGACAGCGCTATGGCTACACCTTC.

This clonotype was observed a few times. V is TRBV5-5 and J is TRBJ2-7, with TRBD2 identical over 7 bases. The CDR3 loop spans 14 amino acids. Germline V gives CDR1 SGHKS, CDR2 YYEKEE (reference sequence). V lost 7 bases, J lost 2 bases, and 9 bases stayed unmatched. The CDR3 reads CASAFEREAYEQYF. The CDR3 nucleotides read TGTGCCAGCGCGTTCGAGCGGGAAGCCTACGAGCAGTACTTC.

The sample holds many counts of this clonotype. This rearrangement joins TRBV10-2 to TRBJ2-1; TRBD1 agrees at 9 bases. The germline gives CDR1 WSHSY, CDR2 SAAADI. The V gene end was trimmed by 8 bases and the J gene end by 2 bases; junction bases not matched to a gene: 7. This CDR3 region has 15 residues. The CDR3: CASSARTGAYNEQFF. For the CDR3, the DNA is TGCGCCAGCTCGGCCCGGACAGGGGCCTACAATGAGCAGTTCTTC.

This clonotype has ten or more counts. The chain carries TRBV7-9 and TRBJ2-7, with 9 positions matching TRBD2. The germline V gene has CDR1 SEHNR and CDR2 FQNEAQ (reference sequence). V was clipped by 1 base and J by 1 base; unmatched bases: 8. There are 17 residues in the CDR3. This CDR3 is CASSLGSISGRSYEQYF. CDR3 coding DNA: TGTGCCAGCAGCTTAGGGAGTATTAGCGGGAGATCCTACGAGCAGTACTTC.

This clonotype has only a few counts. V gene TRBV19 combines with J gene TRBJ2-3, with D perhaps matching TRBD2 (5 bases). Germline lookup yields CDR1 LNHDA and CDR2 SQIVND (reference sequence). This CDR3 is built from 15 residues. The germline V and J ends were trimmed by 6 bases and 6 bases, with 19 bases remaining between them. DNA of the CDR3: TGTGCCAGTAGCCACCCGGCCGGGAATTCGGATACGCAGTATTTT. The encoded protein is CASSHPAGNSDTQYF.

The chain is built from TRBV5-4 and TRBJ1-2, with D unclear. Deletions cut 3 bases from V and 4 bases from J, with 16 bases between. From germline, CDR1 is SGHNT and CDR2 YYREEE (reference sequence). The CDR3 has 15 residues. CDR3 nucleotide sequence: TGTGCCAGCAGCTCTGGTGAAAGGATTGGCTATGGCTACACCTTC. This sequence encodes CASSSGERIGYGYTF. Supplemented by reference TRBV5-4 and TRBJ1-2, the full variable domain reads ETGVTQSPTHLIKTRGQQVTLRCSSQSGHNTVSWYQQALGQGPQFIFQYYREEENGRGNFPPRFSGLQFPNYSSELNVNALELDDSALYLCASSSGERIGYGYTFGSGTRLTVV.

The rearrangement links TRBV5-6 to TRBJ2-5; the D is unclear. V was cut by 3 bases and J by 7 bases, with 13 bases left in between. The germline V gene has CDR1 SGHDT and CDR2 YYEEEE. The CDR3 is 13 residues long. The CDR3, as DNA: TGTGCCAGCAGCTCGGGCGGTTGGGGGACCCAGTACTTC. Translation: CASSSGGWGTQYF.

Ten or more counts support this clonotype. V is TRBV7-2 and J is TRBJ1-4; unclear D gene. Trimming removed 2 bases at V and 4 bases at J, with 11 bases between. The CDR3 contains 15 residues. CDR1 is SGHTA and CDR2 is FQGNSA in the germline V gene. The CDR3 reads CASSLQSSHNEKLFF. The DNA of the CDR3 is TGTGCCAGCAGCTTACAGTCGTCCCATAATGAAAAACTGTTTTTT.

The chain couples TRBV29-1 to TRBJ1-2; a possible D gene is TRBD1 (5 bases). Germline values: CDR1 SQVTM, CDR2 ANQGSEA. V lost 5 bases and J 7 bases, leaving 11 bases between the germline ends. The CDR3 consists of 11 residues. The CDR3 sequence is CSVIGTPGYTF. CDR3 DNA: TGCAGCGTTATCGGGACCCCTGGCTACACCTTC.

The table lists this clonotype with many counts. The chain joins TRBV28 to TRBJ2-1; 10 bases align to TRBD1. Trimming removed 5 bases from V and 1 base from J; junction bases left unmatched: 23. Germline lookup yields CDR1 MDHEN and CDR2 SYDVKM. The CDR3 length is 22 residues. This CDR3 reads CASSRRQGAQVDPLESYNEQFF. The CDR3 DNA reads TGTGCCAGCAGTCGACGACAGGGGGCGCAGGTTGACCCACTAGAGTCCTACAATGAGCAGTTCTTC.

This clonotype came up a few times. The rearrangement links TRBV28 to TRBJ1-1; no definite D call. In germline, CDR1 is MDHEN, CDR2 SYDVKM. V was clipped by 3 bases and J by 0 bases, with 8 bases between them. This CDR3 is built from 14 residues. The CDR3 protein is CASSLTRVNTEAFF. DNA of the CDR3: TGTGCCAGCAGTTTGACAAGGGTGAACACTGAAGCTTTCTTT.

This clonotype was found many times. The V and J genes are TRBV27 and TRBJ1-1; D is ambiguous. CDR1 and CDR2 from the germline V gene are MNHEY and SMNVEV (reference sequence). The CDR3 length is 13 residues. Between the trimmed V and J ends, which lost 8 bases and 1 base, there was a span of 11 bases. CDR3 loop: CASLHAQNTEAFF. The CDR3 DNA is TGTGCCAGCCTTCATGCCCAGAACACTGAAGCTTTCTTT.

As regards this clonotype: Just one base apart from a much larger clone, this may be a read error. The chain recombines TRBV5-1 with TRBJ2-1, with D possibly called TRBD1 or TRBD2 (5 bases each). CDR1 is SGHRS and CDR2 is YFSETQ in the germline V gene. The CDR3 covers 15 residues. Trimming removed 2 bases from V and 11 bases from J, with 20 bases in between. CDR3 nucleotide sequence: TGCGCCAGCAGCTTTTGGGACCCGTTGGCAGATAAGCAGTTCTTC. This sequence encodes CASSFWDPLADKQFF.

The sample holds many counts of this clonotype. V and J are TRBV24-1 and TRBJ2-1; TRBD2 is a possible D gene (6 bases). The length of the CDR3 is 13 residues. V lost 2 bases, J lost 10 bases, and 11 bases lay in between. Germline CDR1 is KGHDR and CDR2 is SFDVKD. The CDR3: CATSDYRRDEQFF. CDR3 DNA: TGTGCCACCAGTGATTATAGGCGGGACGAGCAGTTCTTC.

The chain is built from TRBV6-1 and TRBJ2-7, with a possible D match to TRBD2 (5 bases). The germline V and J ends were trimmed by 5 bases and 3 bases, with 11 bases remaining between them. Germline CDR1 and CDR2: MNHNS and SASEGT. The CDR3 covers 13 residues. The CDR3 DNA reads as TGTGCCAGCAGTCCCGGGATATTCTACGAGCAGTACTTC. This sequence encodes CASSPGIFYEQYF.

This clonotype came up many times. The CDR3 nucleotides are TGTGCCAGCAGTACCCACAGGTTCGGCTATGGCTACACCTTC. As protein: CASSTHRFGYGYTF. This chain joins TRBV28 and TRBJ1-2; D is perhaps TRBD1 (5 bases). This CDR3 is built from 14 residues. Germline-derived CDR1 and CDR2 are MDHEN and SYDVKM. V shed 5 bases and J shed 4 bases, with 14 bases lying between them.

This clonotype was seen only a few times. The gene calls are TRBV29-1 and TRBJ2-7; D gene ambiguous. Germline V CDR1 and CDR2: SQVTM, ANQGSEA. The CDR3 has 14 residues. Trimming took 6 bases from V and 2 from J, leaving 17 bases between them. The CDR3 bases are TGCAGCGTCGCCAATTCCGTCTATACCTACGAGCAGTACTTC. This codes for CSVANSVYTYEQYF.

This clonotype was counted many times. The CDR3 loop is CASSEAQFMNTEAFF. For the CDR3, the DNA is TGTGCCAGCAGTGAAGCACAGTTCATGAACACTGAAGCTTTCTTT. This chain uses TRBV2 with TRBJ1-1; D is undetermined. V shed 0 bases and J shed 0 bases, with 8 bases lying between them. The CDR3 is 15 residues long. In germline, CDR1 is SNHLY, CDR2 FYNNEI.

In its sample, this clonotype was seen many times. V is TRBV20-1 and J is TRBJ2-5, with D maybe TRBD2 (6 bases). CDR1 and CDR2 from the germline V gene are DFQATT and SNEGSKA (reference sequence). Trimming left V 6 bases short and J 5 bases short, with 13 bases between. This CDR3 contains 12 residues. The CDR3 protein is CSASFAGETQYF. CDR3 DNA: TGCAGTGCCAGCTTCGCGGGGGAGACCCAGTACTTC.

This clonotype has ten or more counts. This chain joins TRBV11-2 and TRBJ1-5; no firm D call. The CDR3 covers 15 residues. V was trimmed by 1 base and J by 1 base, leaving 8 bases between them. Germline CDR1 and CDR2: SGHAT and FQNNGV. The CDR3 loop is CASSLGGLSNQPQHF. CDR3 DNA: TGTGCCAGCAGCTTAGGTGGACTGAGCAATCAGCCCCAGCATTTT. Drawing the rest from reference TRBV11-2 and TRBJ1-5, the complete variable domain is EAGVAQSPRYKIIEKRQSVAFWCNPISGHATLYWYQQILGQGPKLLIQFQNNGVVDDSQLPKDRFSAERLKGVDSTLKIQPAKLEDSAVYLCASSLGGLSNQPQHFGDGTRLSIL.